The rows below give T cell receptor beta chains drawn from one sample of a study of T cells in tuberculosis. Here immunoSEQ multiplex PCR was the method, and the copy in TCRdb shows in-frame clones only, minus some. Among approximately 59,000 clones listed, around 81% were seen once. Sequencing was performed on CD1b-GMM tetramer-negative cells sorted from PBMCs. The source is an adult woman with latent tuberculosis. CDR3s include the opening cysteine and the closing phenylalanine or tryptophan. The D gene is left open where the match is weak. Part of the rows lack a size; the others show once, few, many or a class for expanded clones.

abundance,j_gene,v_gene,len,d_gene,CDR3nt,CDR3aa
NA,TRBJ1-1,TRBV18,13,NA,TGTGCCAGCTCTTTAGGGAGGGACACTGAAGCTTTCTTT,CASSLGRDTEAFF
NA,TRBJ1-1,TRBV27,14,TRBD1,TGTGCCAGCAGTCCAAGACAGGGTGGGACTGAAGCTTTCTTT,CASSPRQGGTEAFF
NA,TRBJ2-1,TRBV7-2,15,NA,TGTGCCAGCAGCTCACAGGGGAGGACCTACAATGAGCAGTTCTTC,CASSSQGRTYNEQFF
NA,TRBJ1-1,TRBV5-6,13,NA,TGTGCCAGCAGCCCCGGGAGAGAGGCCCAAGCTTTCTTT,CASSPGREAQAFF
NA,TRBJ2-3,TRBV14,15,TRBD2,TGTGCCAGCAGCCCCCGCGGGGGGCCAGCAGATACGCAGTATTTT,CASSPRGGPADTQYF
NA,TRBJ1-2,TRBV5-1,14,TRBD1,TGCGCCAGCAGCCAAGACAGGGACGGGTATGGCTACACCTTC,CASSQDRDGYGYTF
NA,TRBJ2-7,TRBV27,14,TRBD2,TGTGCCAGCAGGGTTAGCGGGAGAGGCTACGAGCAGTACTTC,CASRVSGRGYEQYF
NA,TRBJ2-2,TRBV2,14,NA,TGTGCCAGCAGTGAATATCGGAACACCGGGGAGCTGTTTTTT,CASSEYRNTGELFF
NA,TRBJ2-7,TRBV11-2,13,NA,TGTGCCAGCAGCTTACGGGGATCCTACGAGCAGTACTTC,CASSLRGSYEQYF
NA,TRBJ1-6,TRBV7-8,14,NA,TGTGCCAGCAGCCACACAGCCCATAATTCACCCCTCCACTTT,CASSHTAHNSPLHF
NA,TRBJ2-7,TRBV5-1,13,TRBD2,TGCGCCAGCGGTAGCGGGAGCTCCTACGAGCAGTACTTC,CASGSGSSYEQYF
NA,TRBJ1-5,TRBV9,13,NA,TGTGCCAGCAGCTTACAGGACGATCAGCCCCAGCATTTT,CASSLQDDQPQHF
few,TRBJ1-5,TRBV6-5,13,TRBD1,TGTGCCAGCAGTCTACAGGGGGATCAGCCCCAGCATTTT,CASSLQGDQPQHF
NA,TRBJ2-2,TRBV11-2,15,TRBD2,TGTGCCAGCAGCTTTGGCGGGAGGGGAACCGGGGAGCTGTTTTTT,CASSFGGRGTGELFF
NA,TRBJ2-1,TRBV10-3,15,TRBD2,TGTGCCATCAGGGGCGGGGGGAGCTCCTACAATGAGCAGTTCTTC,CAIRGGGSSYNEQFF
NA,TRBJ2-2,TRBV9,17,NA,TGTGCCAGCAGCGTAGAGGTCGGAGGGGTAAACACCGGGGAGCTGTTTTTT,CASSVEVGGVNTGELFF
NA,TRBJ2-7,TRBV7-2,16,TRBD2,TGTGCCAGCAGCTTAGCCGGGACTAGCGGTAACTACGAGCAGTACTTC,CASSLAGTSGNYEQYF
NA,TRBJ1-5,TRBV6-4,16,TRBD1,TGTGCCAGCAGTTCTCGGACAGGGGCTAGCAATCAGCCCCAGCATTTT,CASSSRTGASNQPQHF